A selection of T cell receptor beta chains follows, all from one sample in a study of OX40 agonist ivuxolimab in advanced cancers. Sequencing was performed with immunoSEQ multiplex PCR; in TCRdb, only in-frame clones are kept and a portion is missing. The repertoire holds 60,000 to 80,000 clones, with approximately 90% as singletons. Sequencing used CD4+ or CD8+ T cells sorted from blood, obtained in a trial of the OX40 agonist ivuxolimab. These TCRs come from an adult with an advanced solid tumor such as melanoma, head and neck, liver or kidney cancer. The CDR3 runs from the conserved cysteine through the conserved F or W. A D gene is named only where the DNA matches it firmly. Only part of the rows carry a size: once, few, many, or a class if the clone is expanded.

cdr3_nt | cdr3_aa | d_call | j_call | clone_size | v_call
TGTGCCAGCAGCCCCACTCCGGGACAGGGGGCTGTAGAGACCCAGTACTTC | CASSPTPGQGAVETQYF | TRBD1 | TRBJ2-5 | . | TRBV5-6
TGCGCCAGCAGCTTGGACGGAGTCGGCAATGAGCAGTTCTTC | CASSLDGVGNEQFF | . | TRBJ2-1 | . | TRBV5-1
TGTGCCAGCAGCCCCGGAAGGGGAGAAAACATTCAGTACTTC | CASSPGRGENIQYF | . | TRBJ2-4 | . | TRBV6-6
TGTGCAGGAGGAGGGACGGACTATTCACCCCTCCACTTT | CAGGGTDYSPLHF | . | TRBJ1-6 | . | TRBV2
TGTGCCAGCCTCCTGCCGGGGACAGAAAAACTGTTTTTT | CASLLPGTEKLFF | . | TRBJ1-4 | . | TRBV6-1
TGTGCCAGCAACTCCCGGGGAATCTACAATGAGCAGTTCTTC | CASNSRGIYNEQFF | . | TRBJ2-1 | . | TRBV5-4
TGTGCCAGCAGCTCTAGGGGAGACACTGAAGCTTTCTTT | CASSSRGDTEAFF | . | TRBJ1-1 | . | TRBV7-3
TGTGCCAGCAGCCCCCCCAATCCGGGATCACCCCTCCACTTT | CASSPPNPGSPLHF | . | TRBJ1-6 | . | TRBV9
TGTGCCGGGAGAATCGAGAATGAGCAGTTCTTC | CAGRIENEQFF | . | TRBJ2-1 | . | TRBV30
TGTGCCAGTACGATAGGGCAAAACAATCAGCCCCAGCATTTT | CASTIGQNNQPQHF | . | TRBJ1-5 | . | TRBV19
TGTGCCAGTAGGAGCCCAGGGGTCTACGAGCAGTACTTC | CASRSPGVYEQYF | . | TRBJ2-7 | . | TRBV19
TGTGCCAGCAGTGTACAGGTGAACACTGAAGCTTTCTTT | CASSVQVNTEAFF | . | TRBJ1-1 | medium-sized | TRBV6-1
TGTGCCAGCAATTACGGAGTCGGGTTCTACGAGCAGTACTTC | CASNYGVGFYEQYF | . | TRBJ2-7 | . | TRBV6-6
TGCGCCAGCAGCCAGGAGGGGGGGAGCGGGTCTACGCAGTATTTT | CASSQEGGSGSTQYF | . | TRBJ2-3 | once | TRBV4-1
TGCGCCAGCAGCAGACAGGACCGAACTGAAGCTTTCTTT | CASSRQDRTEAFF | . | TRBJ1-1 | once | TRBV5-1
TGTGCCAGCAGGACAGGGGGCGATTCACCCCTCCACTTT | CASRTGGDSPLHF | TRBD1 | TRBJ1-6 | . | TRBV28
TGCGCCAGCAGTTTCACAGGGCCAGGACGGGACGAGCAGTACTTC | CASSFTGPGRDEQYF | . | TRBJ2-7 | . | TRBV5-1
TGTGCCAGCAGTGAGCTCTGGGGGGCCAATCAGCCCCAGCATTTT | CASSELWGANQPQHF | . | TRBJ1-5 | . | TRBV6-1
TGTGCCAGCAGCTTAGATCCAACAGCGGCTGGAAACACCATATATTTT | CASSLDPTAAGNTIYF | . | TRBJ1-3 | . | TRBV11-3
TGTGCCAGCAGCTCCACTAGCGGGACAGATACGCAGTATTTT | CASSSTSGTDTQYF | TRBD2 | TRBJ2-3 | . | TRBV2
TGTGCCACAGGCCGTGGGGGGTTTCAAGAGGAGCAGTACTTC | CATGRGGFQEEQYF | . | TRBJ2-7 | . | TRBV12-5
TGTGCCAGCAGCCAGGGAGCGGGGGCCAACGTCCTGACTTTC | CASSQGAGANVLTF | . | TRBJ2-6 | once | TRBV4-2
TGTGCCAGCAGCCAAGACAGGGGGCGCGGGGGCACTGAAGCTTTCTTT | CASSQDRGRGGTEAFF | TRBD1 | TRBJ1-1 | once | TRBV7-2
TGTGCCAGCAGTTTTGGACAAGATAATTCACCCCTCCACTTT | CASSFGQDNSPLHF | . | TRBJ1-6 | . | TRBV27
TGTGCCAGCAGCGCCGGGACAGGAGTCAATGAGCAGTTCTTC | CASSAGTGVNEQFF | TRBD1 | TRBJ2-1 | . | TRBV6-1
TGTGCCAGCAGCCTAAGACAGGGGGTCCGCCAGTACTTC | CASSLRQGVRQYF | TRBD1 | TRBJ2-5 | . | TRBV11-1
TGTGCCAGTAGTATCCTCAGGACAGGGGAGACTGAAGCTTTCTTT | CASSILRTGETEAFF | TRBD1 | TRBJ1-1 | . | TRBV19
TGCGCCAGCAGCCAAGGGCTTGAGGCCAATCAGCCCCAGCATTTT | CASSQGLEANQPQHF | . | TRBJ1-5 | . | TRBV4-3
TGCGCCAGCAGCTTGGCCGGGACTAGCCACCTCCGGAGAGCCAAAAACATTCAGTACTTC | CASSLAGTSHLRRAKNIQYF | TRBD2 | TRBJ2-4 | . | TRBV5-1
TGTGCCAGCAGTTCCGGTCTGAGCGGTCAAGAGACCCAGTACTTC | CASSSGLSGQETQYF | . | TRBJ2-5 | . | TRBV6-6
TGTGCCAGCAGCTTAGTTGTGAACACTGAAGCTTTCTTT | CASSLVVNTEAFF | . | TRBJ1-1 | . | TRBV7-9
TGTGCCAGCAGTCGGGCCGGGACTTTTCGCGAGCAGTACTTC | CASSRAGTFREQYF | . | TRBJ2-7 | . | TRBV6-5
TGTGCCATCAGTGCTCTCGGGGAGCTGTTTTTT | CAISALGELFF | . | TRBJ2-2 | few | TRBV10-3
TGTGCCAGCAGTTTATGGAGATCAACGGAGCAGTACTTC | CASSLWRSTEQYF | . | TRBJ2-7 | . | TRBV27
TGCGCCAGCAGACCTGAAAACTATGGCTACACCTTC | CASRPENYGYTF | . | TRBJ1-2 | . | TRBV5-1
TGTGCCAGCTCACCGGTCGCTAGCGGGGACAATGAGCAGTTCTTC | CASSPVASGDNEQFF | TRBD2 | TRBJ2-1 | . | TRBV18
TGTGCCAGTAGTTCCGCCGCACAGAAGAACACTGAAGCTTTCTTT | CASSSAAQKNTEAFF | . | TRBJ1-1 | . | TRBV19
TGTGCCAGTAGTCCCTACCCCGGGGCTAGCGGGGGGCCCAGAACCTACAATGAGCAGTTCTTC | CASSPYPGASGGPRTYNEQFF | TRBD2 | TRBJ2-1 | once | TRBV19
TGTGCCAACGGGGGACTTTCTGCATCGGGCGGGGAGCTGTTTTTT | CANGGLSASGGELFF | . | TRBJ2-2 | . | TRBV27
TGTGCCAGCAGCCCTGCATTACAGGGCCCTGAAGCTTTCTTT | CASSPALQGPEAFF | . | TRBJ1-1 | . | TRBV7-2
TGTGCCAGCAGTCTTTTCGAGGACAGCTACGAGCAGTACTTC | CASSLFEDSYEQYF | . | TRBJ2-7 | many | TRBV28
TGCGCCAGCAGCTTGGCCAGGAGTGTGGATGAAAAACTGTTTTTT | CASSLARSVDEKLFF | . | TRBJ1-4 | . | TRBV5-1
TGCGCCAGCAGCTTGCAGGGGCTGGGCACAGATACGCAGTATTTT | CASSLQGLGTDTQYF | . | TRBJ2-3 | . | TRBV5-1
TGTGCCAGCAGCCCTTCGACCTCTGGAAACACCATATATTTT | CASSPSTSGNTIYF | . | TRBJ1-3 | . | TRBV11-3
TGTGCCTGGATTTCGACAGGGAGGAGCGCTTTCTTT | CAWISTGRSAFF | TRBD1 | TRBJ1-1 | . | TRBV30
TGTGCCAGCAGCCGGGACACGTATTCACCCCTCCACTTT | CASSRDTYSPLHF | . | TRBJ1-6 | . | TRBV27
TGTGCCATCAGGCCGGACACTAGCAACACTGAAGCTTTCTTT | CAIRPDTSNTEAFF | . | TRBJ1-1 | . | TRBV10-3
TGTGCCAGCAGCCAACCGGGACAGGGTTACAATGAGCAGTTCTTC | CASSQPGQGYNEQFF | TRBD1 | TRBJ2-1 | . | TRBV4-2
TGTGCCAGCAGTGAATTTAGTGGGTTTGGCGCCTCAGATACGCAGTATTTT | CASSEFSGFGASDTQYF | . | TRBJ2-3 | . | TRBV6-1
TGTGCCACCACTCTAACGAGCAGGCCCGACGTTGACCAGCATTTT | CATTLTSRPDVDQHF | . | TRBJ1-5 | once | TRBV10-3